This record concerns one T cell receptor beta chain sequence. Its antigen is not yet known. There are no base qualities to consult, and no much larger clone falls within one base. This sample includes further DNA sequences coding for the same CDR3. CDR1 MNHEY and CDR2 SMNVEV are derived from the germline V gene (reference sequence). The junction carries 9 bases between V and J, which are trimmed by 6 bases and 1 base respectively. The CDR3 contains 13 residues, cysteine and phenylalanine counted. The DNA shown is the 39-base CDR3, in frame from base 1. These data come from a study of control samples from healthy donors and cancer patients (dated by TCRdb to about 2020). Libraries were constructed by the immunoSEQ multiplex PCR assay. The clones in this table, taken by TCRdb from immuneACCESS, are in-frame only. Not every clone is retained; where verified, under half of the shortfall comes from an unresolved V gene, and the cause of the rest is unknown. The sample data list 150,000 or so clones, and about 94% of these were observed just once. The ten largest clones add up to approximately 6% of the sample.

This TCR was recovered from a man in his forties or fifties in good health. The chain uses TRBV27 and TRBJ1-1; the D segment cannot be called with confidence. The material sequenced was blood. The DNA is as follows: TGTGCCAGCAGCCTGGCGGGGAACACTGAAGCTTTCTTT. Its protein product is CASSLAGNTEAFF.